This T cell receptor beta chain was recovered during a study of blood T cell repertoires in COVID-19. Overall study: PBMCs, B-cell-depleted T cells, or T cells were the source of the cDNA or gDNA that made up the material.

This CDR3 has 15 amino acids. Germline V gives CDR1 SGHAT, CDR2 FQNNGV. The V and J ends lost 7 bases and 0 bases respectively, with 13 bases between them. The cohort comprised adults aged roughly 18 to 95 years residing in under 30 US areas. Each participant's cohort was designated according to participant-reported clinical history. Per the original methods: Reference gene primers were amplified, and this amplification served to estimate nucleated cell counts. TCRdb's copy holds only in-frame clones and misses some; the assay was immunoSEQ multiplex PCR. V, J and clone size are taken as reported in that table, and D and trimming were inferred from the DNA itself. The table lists about 240,000 clones, around 89% of them singletons.

This chain uses TRBV11-2 with TRBJ2-1; possibly TRBD2 for D (5 bases). Material: PBMCs or T cells enriched from blood (not recorded which). The TCR comes from a woman aged 25 to 45 who had recovered from COVID-19. In nucleotides, the CDR3 is TGTGCCAGCATCCCCTCGGGAAGCTCCTACAATGAGCAGTTCTTC. Translating it yields CASIPSGSSYNEQFF. The variable domain in full, completed from reference TRBV11-2 and TRBJ2-1, reads EAGVAQSPRYKIIEKRQSVAFWCNPISGHATLYWYQQILGQGPKLLIQFQNNGVVDDSQLPKDRFSAERLKGVDSTLKIQPAKLEDSAVYLCASIPSGSSYNEQFFGPGTRLTVL.